Below, 9 T cell receptor beta chains from the same sample are listed, as sequenced in a study of cytomegalovirus exposure and HLA in healthy donors. PCR primers comprised 60 Vbeta and 13 Jbeta primers. TCRdb's copy holds only in-frame clones and misses some; the assay was immunoSEQ multiplex PCR. The sample consists of roughly 130,000 clones, roughly two thirds of them appearing once. Sequenced sample: PBMCs. These receptors were obtained from a man aged 25 to 40 in good health and CMV-seropositive.

V usage is TRBV5-1 and J usage is TRBJ1-1, with D perhaps TRBD1 (5 bases). Trimming cost V 3 bases and J 4 bases, with 16 bases left between them. This CDR3 is built from 15 residues. Germline V lookup: CDR1 SGHRS, CDR2 YFSETQ. CDR3 amino acids: CASSSPTAGGTEAFF. The CDR3 region has the DNA TGCGCCAGCAGCTCCCCCACAGCCGGGGGCACTGAAGCTTTCTTT.

CDR3: CASSTRDYGSTDTQYF. The CDR3 DNA reads TGTGCCAGCAGTACCCGGGACTACGGGAGCACAGATACGCAGTATTTT. This chain connects TRBV28 to TRBJ2-3; 7 nucleotides line up with TRBD2. The CDR3 loop spans 16 amino acids. Looked up from germline, CDR1 is MDHEN and CDR2 is SYDVKM. Trimming took 5 bases from V and 0 from J; bases not matched to a gene: 8.

The rearrangement uses TRBV7-8 and TRBJ2-1; 10 bases are a match to TRBD2. Germline assignment: CDR1 SGHVS and CDR2 FQNEAQ. This CDR3 contains 16 residues. V gave up 5 bases and J gave up 9 bases; unmatched junction bases: 13. The CDR3 here is CASSTKLAGTRSEQFF. CDR3 in DNA: TGTGCCAGCAGCACCAAACTAGCGGGGACCCGGTCTGAGCAGTTCTTC.

This clone was counted between two and nine times. The chain recombines TRBV5-1 with TRBJ2-3; 11 bases agree with TRBD2. The CDR3 totals 16 residues. The V gene end was trimmed by 1 base and the J gene end by 6 bases; junction bases not matched to a gene: 7. Germline assignment: CDR1 SGHRS and CDR2 YFSETQ. The CDR3 region has the DNA TGCGCCAGCAGCTTGTTTGTTAGCGGGAGGGGTGATACGCAGTATTTT. This sequence encodes CASSLFVSGRGDTQYF. Looking up the rest from reference TRBV5-1 and TRBJ2-3 gives the full variable domain: KAGVTQTPRYLIKTRGQQVTLSCSPISGHRSVSWYQQTPGQGLQFLFEYFSETQRNKGNFPGRFSGRQFSNSRSEMNVSTLELGDSALYLCASSLFVSGRGDTQYFGPGTRLTVL.

To note about this clone: The junction and the germline gene differ at one end; a read error may be behind it. This chain joins TRBV5-4 and TRBJ2-3; TRBD1 aligns across 9 bases. The CDR3 length is 15 residues. Per germline, CDR1 SGHNT and CDR2 YYREEE (reference sequence). CDR3 in DNA: TGTGCCAGCAGGTTGGGACAGGGCGTGCGAGGTACGCAGTATTTT. Translating it yields CASRLGQGVRGTQYF.

The genes are TRBV19 and TRBJ1-1; 7 bases are shared with TRBD1. CDR1 and CDR2 from the germline V gene are LNHDA and SQIVND (reference sequence). This CDR3 region has 15 residues. With 5 bases clipped from V and 4 bases from J, the junction kept 10 bases outside the gene matches. CDR3 sequence: CASSPNRGRRTEAFF. In DNA, the CDR3 is TGTGCCAGTAGTCCGAACAGGGGCCGGCGCACTGAAGCTTTCTTT.

This chain uses TRBV7-9 with TRBJ2-1; 7 positions match TRBD2. The CDR3 loop spans 16 amino acids. CDR1 and CDR2 from the germline V gene are SEHNR and FQNEAQ (reference sequence). V trimming: 5 bases; J trimming: 0 bases; junction bases outside the gene matches: 7. This CDR3 is CASSRFGGSSYNEQFF. Here the CDR3 DNA reads TGTGCCAGCAGCCGATTCGGCGGGAGCTCCTACAATGAGCAGTTCTTC.

In DNA form, the CDR3 reads TGTGCCCTCGGGGACAGATGGACCGGGGAGCTGTTTTTT. Its translation: CALGDRWTGELFF. The chain uses TRBV6-1 and TRBJ2-2; 7 positions match TRBD1. This CDR3 spans 13 amino acids. Unmatched junction bases numbered 8, after V lost 11 bases and J lost 5 bases. CDR1 is MNHNS, CDR2 SASEGT, per germline.

The genes are TRBV2 and TRBJ2-3; tentative D call: TRBD2 (5 bases). Trimming removed 10 bases from V and 1 base from J, with 12 bases in between. CDR3 length equals 13 residues. CDR1 is SNHLY and CDR2 is FYNNEI in the germline V gene. The CDR3 bases are TGTGCCACCGGACTGGAACGCACAGATACGCAGTATTTT. It codes for CATGLERTDTQYF. Complete variable domain (other parts from reference TRBV2 and TRBJ2-3): EPEVTQTPSHQVTQMGQEVILRCVPISNHLYFYWYRQILGQKVEFLVSFYNNEISEKSEIFDDQFSVERPDGSNFTLKIRSTKLEDSAMYFCATGLERTDTQYFGPGTRLTVL.